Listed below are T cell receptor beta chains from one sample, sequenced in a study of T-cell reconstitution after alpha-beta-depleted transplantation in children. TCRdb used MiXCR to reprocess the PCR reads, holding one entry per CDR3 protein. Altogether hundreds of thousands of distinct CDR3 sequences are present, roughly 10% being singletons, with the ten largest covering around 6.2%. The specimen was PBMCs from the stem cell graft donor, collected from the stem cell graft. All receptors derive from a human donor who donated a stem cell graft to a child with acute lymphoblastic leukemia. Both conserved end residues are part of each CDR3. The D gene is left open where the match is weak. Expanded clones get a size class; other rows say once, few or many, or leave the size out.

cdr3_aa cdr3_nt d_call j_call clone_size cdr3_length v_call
CATSDINEQFF TGTGCCACCAGTGACATCAATGAGCAGTTCTTC - TRBJ2-1 few 11 TRBV24-1
CASSTDREYGYTF TGCGCCAGCAGTACTGACAGAGAATATGGCTACACCTTC - TRBJ1-2 - 13 TRBV10-1
CSASVGVGQPQHF TGCAGTGCTAGTGTAGGGGTCGGTCAGCCCCAGCATTTT - TRBJ1-5 few 13 TRBV20-1
CSGGGPDTQYF TGCAGTGGCGGGGGCCCAGATACGCAGTATTTT - TRBJ2-3 - 11 TRBV20-1
CSVGDPGTGPYGYTF TGCAGCGTGGGCGACCCCGGGACAGGCCCCTATGGCTACACCTTC TRBD1 TRBJ1-2 few 15 TRBV29-1
CASSQQAANTGELFF TGTGCCAGCAGCCAACAAGCTGCGAACACCGGGGAGCTGTTTTTT - TRBJ2-2 many 15 TRBV7-2
CASGFASRGLGYGYTF TGTGCTAGTGGTTTCGCCTCTCGTGGCCTCGGCTATGGCTACACCTTC - TRBJ1-2 many 16 TRBV12-5
CASSLGQGANQPQHF TGCGCCAGCAGCCTGGGACAGGGGGCAAACCAGCCCCAGCATTTT TRBD1 TRBJ1-5 few 15 TRBV5-1
CSVFPRTASVGYTF TGCAGCGTTTTCCCGAGGACAGCCAGCGTTGGCTACACCTTC - TRBJ1-2 few 14 TRBV29-1
CASSPGTQVDEKLFF TGCGCCAGCAGCCCCGGGACACAAGTCGATGAAAAACTGTTTTTT - TRBJ1-4 - 15 TRBV5-1
CASSEPGGGAGNTEAFF TGCGCCAGCAGCGAGCCAGGAGGCGGGGCGGGTAACACTGAAGCTTTCTTT - TRBJ1-1 - 17 TRBV5-1
CASSGQPPWGEQYF TGTGCCAGCAGCGGACAGCCCCCTTGGGGCGAGCAGTACTTC - TRBJ2-7 few 14 TRBV9
CASRAAGEPYNEQFF TGTGCCAGCAGGGCCGCAGGGGAGCCCTACAATGAGCAGTTCTTC - TRBJ2-1 - 15 TRBV11-3
CASSSTGHYGYTF TGTGCCAGCAGCTCGACAGGGCACTATGGCTACACCTTC TRBD1 TRBJ1-2 many 13 TRBV7-8
CSASSRDRYNEQFF TGCAGTGCTTCTTCTAGGGACAGATACAATGAGCAGTTCTTC TRBD1 TRBJ2-1 many 14 TRBV20-1
CASSVDWNYNEQFF TGTGCCAGCAGCGTAGATTGGAATTACAATGAGCAGTTCTTC - TRBJ2-1 many 14 TRBV9
CASSLEVRAPYGETQYF TGCGCCAGCAGCTTGGAGGTTCGGGCACCGTACGGAGAGACCCAGTACTTC - TRBJ2-5 few 17 TRBV5-1
CASSVASGGPPTDTQYF TGTGCCAGCAGTGTAGCTAGCGGGGGGCCTCCCACAGATACGCAGTATTTT TRBD2 TRBJ2-3 - 17 TRBV6-1
CASSGPGLAGETQYF TGTGCCAGCAGCGGACCGGGACTAGCGGGCGAGACCCAGTACTTC TRBD2 TRBJ2-5 - 15 TRBV5-6
CASSHGTFTDTQYF TGTGCCAGCAGCCACGGGACCTTCACAGATACGCAGTATTTT - TRBJ2-3 few 14 TRBV3-1
CARQQGLYTEAFF TGCGCCAGGCAACAGGGGCTGTACACTGAAGCTTTCTTT TRBD1 TRBJ1-1 - 13 TRBV10-2
CSVDRVFEQYF TGCAGTGTTGACAGGGTTTTCGAGCAGTACTTC TRBD1 TRBJ2-7 many 11 TRBV20-1
CASSEHGNQPQHF TGTGCCAGCAGTGAACACGGCAATCAGCCCCAGCATTTT - TRBJ1-5 many 13 TRBV25-1
CASSQKRQGWRRNTEAFF TGTGCCAGCAGTCAGAAAAGACAGGGATGGCGGAGGAACACTGAAGCTTTCTTT - TRBJ1-1 - 18 TRBV21-1
CASSHGTGQGAGELFF TGCGCCAGCAGCCATGGGACGGGACAGGGGGCCGGGGAGCTGTTTTTT TRBD1 TRBJ2-2 - 16 TRBV4-3